This record looks at one T cell receptor (beta chain) sequence and its context. Its antigen is not identified. These data are taken from a study of cytomegalovirus exposure and HLA in healthy donors. PCR was performed using 60 Vbeta and 13 Jbeta primers. Data came from immunoSEQ multiplex PCR; TCRdb stores just in-frame clones and leaves some out. Of about 130,000 clones listed, 81% are singletons. Study results and caveats: Cytomegalovirus status, reportedly, was diagnosed with high specificity and sensitivity by the classifier.

Trimming took 0 bases from V and 0 from J, leaving 9 bases between them. Germline CDR1 LGHNT, CDR2 FRNRAP. The CDR3 extends over 16 amino acids. This chain links TRBV12-5 with TRBJ1-3; D is uncertain. Material for sequencing was PBMCs. The clonotype originates from a man younger than 30 in good health and CMV-seropositive. Here the CDR3 DNA reads TGTGCTAGTGGTTTGGTAGCGGGCCGCTCTGGAAACACCATATATTTT. Protein sequence: CASGLVAGRSGNTIYF. The full variable domain, completed using reference TRBV12-5 and TRBJ1-3, is DARVTQTPRHKVTEMGQEVTMRCQPILGHNTVFWYRQTMMQGLELLAYFRNRAPLDDSGMPKDRFSAEMPDATLATLKIQPSEPRDSAVYFCASGLVAGRSGNTIYFGEGSWLTVV.